These 10 T cell receptor beta chains were all obtained from the same sample, sequenced in a study of T cells in narcolepsy. Libraries were prepared by immunoSEQ multiplex PCR; TCRdb keeps only in-frame clonotypes and omits some of them. The sample has 20,000 to 30,000 clones, around 83% seen once; the top ten hold under 1.5%. The sample taken for sequencing was CD45RA- memory CD4+ T cells from PBMCs. The receptors come from a human donor with narcolepsy.

This clone was picked up a small number of times. The CDR3 DNA sequence: TGTGCCAGCCGCCCGACAGTGGATGAGGGCTACACCTTC. Protein sequence: CASRPTVDEGYTF. The rearrangement links TRBV6-4 to TRBJ1-2, with TRBD1 as a possible D gene (5 bases). Germline loops: CDR1 MRHNA, CDR2 SNTAGT. V was clipped by 8 bases and J by 8 bases, with 18 bases between them. This CDR3 spans 13 amino acids.

This chain uses TRBV30 with TRBJ2-7, with 15 bases aligning to TRBD2. CDR1 GTSNPN and CDR2 SVGIG come from the germline V gene (reference sequence). This CDR3 spans 19 amino acids. V lost 4 bases to trimming and J lost 4 bases; unmatched junction nucleotides: 17. The CDR3: CAWTPRPPGLAGGGYEQYF. CDR3 DNA sequence: TGTGCCTGGACCCCTCGACCCCCGGGACTAGCGGGAGGAGGGTACGAGCAGTACTTC. Using reference TRBV30 and TRBJ2-7 for the parts outside the CDR3, the full variable domain is SQTIHQWPATLVQPVGSPLSLECTVEGTSNPNLYWYRQAAGRGLQLLFYSVGIGQISSEVPQNLSASRPQDRQFILSSKKLLLSDSGFYLCAWTPRPPGLAGGGYEQYFGPGTRLTVT.

The chain combines TRBV19 with TRBJ2-7; possible D gene TRBD1, 6 bases. This CDR3 contains 14 residues. Trimming took off 5 bases at V and 5 bases at J, with 16 bases between the two ends. Germline CDR1 and CDR2: LNHDA and SQIVND (reference sequence). Here the CDR3 DNA reads TGTGCCAGTAGTTCACAGGGAATTCGCGACGAGCAGTACTTC. The encoded protein is CASSSQGIRDEQYF.

This clone was seen a handful of times. The genes are TRBV2 and TRBJ2-2; 8 bases align to TRBD1. From germline, CDR1 is SNHLY and CDR2 FYNNEI. J lost 6 bases, V lost 4 bases, and 7 bases had no gene match. This CDR3 is built from 15 residues. CDR3: CASSGDRGGSGELFF. The CDR3 DNA reads TGTGCCAGCAGTGGAGACAGGGGTGGGTCCGGGGAGCTGTTTTTT.

The V and J genes are TRBV5-1 and TRBJ2-3; TRBD2 might be the D (6 bases). The V gene's germline CDR1 is SGHRS and CDR2 YFSETQ. The CDR3 loop spans 15 amino acids. The germline V and J ends were trimmed by 2 bases and 0 bases, with 10 bases remaining between them. The CDR3 region is CASSLRGLSTDTQYF. Here the CDR3 DNA reads TGCGCCAGCAGCTTACGGGGACTTAGCACAGATACGCAGTATTTT.

This clone was observed a few times. The chain is built from TRBV2 and TRBJ2-3; unclear D gene. Per the germline V gene, CDR1 is SNHLY and CDR2 is FYNNEI. This CDR3 is built from 14 residues. Trimming left V 6 bases short and J 1 base short, with 11 bases between. For the CDR3, the DNA is TGTGCCAGCAGCGTTGACTCACGCACAGATACGCAGTATTTT. This codes for CASSVDSRTDTQYF.

The chain employs TRBV2 and TRBJ1-1; D gene unclear. The CDR3 is 14 amino acids. Germline lookup yields CDR1 SNHLY and CDR2 FYNNEI. V dropped 6 bases and J dropped 0 bases, with 11 bases sitting between them. The CDR3 coding sequence is TGTGCCAGCAGGCAGGAATCCATGAACACTGAAGCTTTCTTT. Its protein product is CASRQESMNTEAFF.

The chain has TRBV19 and TRBJ2-5, with D perhaps matching TRBD2 (5 bases). Germline V CDR1 and CDR2: LNHDA, SQIVND (reference sequence). Trimming left V 5 bases short and J 5 bases short, with 15 bases between. The CDR3 contains 14 residues. The CDR3 spells CASSRGNLGETQYF. The CDR3 DNA reads as TGTGCCAGTAGTCGAGGGAACCTTGGGGAGACCCAGTACTTC.

This rearrangement joins TRBV5-1 to TRBJ1-2, with D possibly matching TRBD1 (5 bases). Germline CDR1 and CDR2: SGHRS and YFSETQ. The V gene lost 0 bases and the J gene lost 4 bases, with 13 bases spanning the gap. The CDR3 consists of 15 residues. CDR3 coding DNA: TGCGCCAGCAGCTTGGTCGGGGACTCGGGCTATGGCTACACCTTC. The encoded protein is CASSLVGDSGYGYTF.

V and J are TRBV6-4 and TRBJ1-3; TRBD1 aligns across 7 bases. Trimming at V came to 5 bases and at J to 2 bases, leaving 0 bases not matched to a gene. The CDR3 loop spans 13 amino acids. CDR1 is MRHNA, CDR2 SNTAGT, per germline. This CDR3 reads CASSTGAGNTIYF. The CDR3 region has the DNA TGTGCCAGCAGTACAGGGGCTGGAAACACCATATATTTT.